This T cell receptor (beta chain) was sequenced in a study of blood T cells in healthy people across ages. Study findings and constraints: Roughly linear declines in TCR beta diversity per million T cells occurred with age.

Isolation of PBMCs gave at least 7 million cells per sample. Notes on this clonotype: Its antigen is still unknown.

With a J-beta primer mix and a sample-barcoded 5' primer, a second PCR ran roughly 6 to 11 cycles. TCRdb fed the 5' RACE reads into MiXCR, producing one record per CDR3 protein. Of about 1,400,000 distinct CDR3 sequences listed, 40% to 50% are singletons. Material for sequencing was blood. The sequence was obtained from a woman aged 18-35 years in good health.

CDR3 residues: CASSLCGGGCTDTQYF. For the CDR3, the DNA is TGTGCCAGCAGCTTATGCGGCGGGGGGTGCACAGATACGCAGTATTTT. This chain connects TRBV7-2 to TRBJ2-3; TRBD2 matches 8 bases. V lost 2 bases and J lost 1; bases outside the gene matches: 5. From germline, CDR1 is SGHTA and CDR2 FQGNSA. This CDR3 spans 16 amino acids.